These 30 T cell receptor beta chains were all obtained from the same sample, sequenced in a study of blood T cell repertoires in COVID-19. Produced via immunoSEQ multiplex PCR; TCRdb's table is partial and in-frame only. The sample gives 200,000 or so clones, more than 70% of which show up once; 2.5% is in the top ten. The sequencing input was PBMCs or T cells enriched from blood (not recorded which). Receptor source: a middle-aged woman with acute COVID-19.

This clone was seen once. V and J are TRBV6-5 and TRBJ2-1, with 9 positions matching TRBD1. Germline loops: CDR1 MNHEY, CDR2 SVGAGI. J gave up 8 bases and V 6 bases, and 11 bases lay outside the gene matches. This CDR3 has 15 amino acids. CDR3 region: CASSRGTGQNDEQFF. The DNA for the CDR3 is TGTGCCAGCAGCCGAGGGACAGGGCAAAACGATGAGCAGTTCTTC.

This clone was counted a single time. The chain has TRBV5-6 and TRBJ2-3; D not resolved. Germline assignment: CDR1 SGHDT and CDR2 YYEEEE. V lost 4 bases and J lost 2, with 2 bases in between. This CDR3 is 11 amino acids long. The CDR3 DNA sequence: TGTGCCAGCAGCCACACAGATACGCAGTATTTT. Protein sequence: CASSHTDTQYF.

The chain links TRBV11-3 to TRBJ2-1; D remains unclear. The CDR3 has 11 residues. Per germline, CDR1 SGHNT and CDR2 YENEEA. V lost 1 base, J lost 10 bases, and 5 bases lay in between. The CDR3 bases are TGTGCCAGCAGCTTAGGAGCCGAGCAGTTCTTC. It translates to CASSLGAEQFF.

The V gene is TRBV11-3, the J gene TRBJ1-4; no reliable D call. CDR1 and CDR2 (germline): SGHNT, YENEEA. Trimming left V 0 bases short and J 1 base short, with 6 bases between. The CDR3 runs 15 residues. The CDR3 reads CASSLEEVTNEKLFF. CDR3 coding DNA: TGTGCCAGCAGCTTAGAGGAGGTAACTAATGAAAAACTGTTTTTT.

The V and J genes are TRBV5-1 and TRBJ2-7, with 8 bases that match TRBD2. From germline, CDR1 is SGHRS and CDR2 YFSETQ. J was trimmed by 2 bases and V by 4 bases; bases with no gene match: 11. The CDR3 sequence is 16 residues long. The DNA of the CDR3 is TGCGCCAGCAGCGCGGCGGGACTAGAAGGAGCCTACGAGCAGTACGTC. This sequence encodes CASSAAGLEGAYEQYV.

This clone was detected once. The genes are TRBV10-3 and TRBJ2-2; weak D call: TRBD2 (6 bases). Germline V gene lookup returns CDR1 ENHRY and CDR2 SYGVKD. The CDR3 is 15 residues long. Between the trimmed V and J ends, which lost 6 bases and 2 bases, there was a span of 13 bases. CDR3 bases: TGTGCCATCAGGGAACGGGAGAGTAACACCGGGGAGCTGTTTTTT. Encoded protein: CAIRERESNTGELFF.

Only one count was recorded for this clone. This chain joins TRBV5-4 and TRBJ2-2; D uncertain. This CDR3 region has 15 residues. Germline CDR1 and CDR2: SGHNT and YYREEE (reference sequence). V lost 0 bases to trimming and J lost 2 bases, with 8 bases between them. DNA of the CDR3: TGTGCCAGCAGCTTGGGAGCCGCTAACACCGGGGAGCTGTTTTTT. The encoded protein is CASSLGAANTGELFF.

This chain links TRBV6-5 with TRBJ2-6; no clear D. The CDR3 totals 15 residues. The V gene lost 2 bases and the J gene lost 3 bases, with 8 bases spanning the gap. Germline CDR1 and CDR2: MNHEY and SVGAGI. The CDR3 reads CASSYTRVGANVLTF. The CDR3 nucleotides are TGTGCCAGCAGTTACACCCGGGTTGGGGCCAACGTCCTGACTTTC.

The CDR3 DNA is TGTGCCAGCAGTTACCTCAGCGGTAATGAGCAGTTCTTC. This translates into CASSYLSGNEQFF. The rearrangement links TRBV6-5 to TRBJ2-1, with D maybe TRBD2 (5 bases). CDR1 and CDR2 (germline): MNHEY, SVGAGI. With 2 bases removed from V and 7 bases from J, the gap between germline ends came to 9 bases. This CDR3 has 13 amino acids.

This chain links TRBV6-5 with TRBJ2-3; maybe TRBD2 (6 bases). V lost 7 bases and J lost 6, with 14 bases in between. Germline V lookup: CDR1 MNHEY, CDR2 SVGAGI. The CDR3 has 13 amino acids. The CDR3: CASKAGTPDTQYF. For the CDR3, the DNA is TGTGCCAGCAAGGCGGGGACCCCGGATACGCAGTATTTT.

The CDR3 DNA sequence: TGCGCCAGCAGCTTGGGGGGCCTGGGGTCTGGAAACACCATATATTTT. Residues: CASSLGGLGSGNTIYF. The rearrangement joins TRBV5-1 to TRBJ1-3, with a possible D match to TRBD1 (5 bases). Germline V CDR1 and CDR2: SGHRS, YFSETQ. The CDR3 has 16 residues. Trimming removed 0 bases from V and 1 base from J, with 11 bases in between.

This chain connects TRBV13 to TRBJ1-2; 7 bases fit TRBD1. Germline CDR1 PRHDT, CDR2 FYEKMQ (reference sequence). V shed 3 bases and J 4 bases; nucleotides not matched to a gene: 5. This CDR3 comprises 14 residues. The CDR3 reads CASSLGGQTYGYTF. CDR3 sequence (DNA): TGTGCCAGCAGCTTGGGGGGACAGACCTATGGCTACACCTTC. Full variable domain (missing parts from reference TRBV13 and TRBJ1-2): AAGVIQSPRHLIKEKRETATLKCYPIPRHDTVYWYQQGPGQDPQFLISFYEKMQSDKGSIPDRFSAQQFSDYHSELNMSSLELGDSALYFCASSLGGQTYGYTFGSGTRLTVV.

The J gene is TRBJ1-1, the V gene TRBV5-3; no clear D gene. TRBV5-3 is assigned to the ORF class and has an uncertain function. V was pared by 7 bases and J by 0 bases, with 7 bases between. This CDR3 contains 12 residues. The CDR3 sequence: CARGQMNTEAFF. The CDR3 DNA reads TGTGCCAGAGGGCAGATGAACACTGAAGCTTTCTTT.

The chain joins TRBV6-5 to TRBJ1-6, with a tentative D call TRBD1 (6 bases). Trimming left V 6 bases short and J 7 bases short, with 16 bases between. This CDR3 region has 15 residues. Germline V lookup: CDR1 MNHEY, CDR2 SVGAGI. The CDR3 coding sequence is TGTGCCAGCAGCAGCTGGACAGTAGAAAATTCACCCCTCCACTTT. This codes for CASSSWTVENSPLHF.

V gene TRBV18 combines with J gene TRBJ2-7; D is possibly TRBD1 (7 bases). Germline V gene lookup returns CDR1 KGHSH and CDR2 LQKENI. The CDR3 contains 15 residues. Trimming removed 2 bases at V and 3 bases at J, with 14 bases between. CDR3 loop: CASSPETGTFYEQYV. DNA of the CDR3: TGTGCCAGCTCACCAGAGACAGGGACTTTCTACGAGCAGTACGTC.

The chain has TRBV4-2 and TRBJ2-1, with D perhaps matching TRBD2 (6 bases). The CDR3 length is 15 residues. V was cut by 1 base and J by 9 bases, with 16 bases left in between. The germline CDR1 and CDR2 sequences are LGHNA and YNFKEQ. As DNA, the CDR3 is TGTGCCAGCAGCCAAGCTAGGGGAGGCGCGGGTGAGCAGTTCTTC. It yields the protein CASSQARGGAGEQFF.

The chain recombines TRBV14 with TRBJ2-3; D possibly corresponds to TRBD1 (6 bases). Deletions cut 4 bases from V and 5 bases from J, with 19 bases between. The germline gives CDR1 SGHDN, CDR2 FVKESK. The CDR3 contains 16 residues. The CDR3 bases are TGTGCCAGCAGCCGAAGGGGACACTCACCCCAAGATACGCAGTATTTT. It codes for CASSRRGHSPQDTQYF. The entire variable domain, with the rest obtained from reference TRBV14 and TRBJ2-3, is as follows: EAGVTQFPSHSVIEKGQTVTLRCDPISGHDNLYWYRRVMGKEIKFLLHFVKESKQDESGMPNNRFLAERTGGTYSTLKVQPAELEDSGVYFCASSRRGHSPQDTQYFGPGTRLTVL.

There are a few counts of this clone. The chain links TRBV6-5 to TRBJ1-5; D gene ambiguous. The CDR3 is made up of 13 amino acids. CDR1 MNHEY and CDR2 SVGAGI come from the germline V gene. Trimming cost V 7 bases and J 2 bases, with 9 bases left between them. The CDR3 sequence is CASKSGRNQPQHF. CDR3 DNA sequence: TGTGCCAGCAAATCAGGCCGCAATCAGCCCCAGCATTTT.

This chain connects TRBV2 to TRBJ1-4; D is perhaps TRBD1 (5 bases). Deletions cut 3 bases from V and 0 bases from J, with 11 bases between. Germline-derived CDR1 and CDR2 are SNHLY and FYNNEI. This CDR3 has 16 amino acids. This CDR3 is CASSEGHAATNEKLFF. The CDR3 coding sequence is TGTGCCAGCAGTGAGGGGCATGCGGCAACTAATGAAAAACTGTTTTTT. The variable domain in full, completed from reference TRBV2 and TRBJ1-4, reads EPEVTQTPSHQVTQMGQEVILRCVPISNHLYFYWYRQILGQKVEFLVSFYNNEISEKSEIFDDQFSVERPDGSNFTLKIRSTKLEDSAMYFCASSEGHAATNEKLFFGSGTQLSVL.

This clone turned up a few times. The chain has TRBV21-1 and TRBJ1-2. TRBV21-1 is deemed a pseudogene. This CDR3 spans 12 amino acids. The CDR3 region is CASSKGRDGYTF. The CDR3 bases are TGTGCCAGCAGCAAAGGACGGGATGGCTACACCTTC.

The V and J genes are TRBV5-8 and TRBJ2-2; D gene unclear. V was pared by 2 bases and J by 6 bases, with 11 bases between. In germline, CDR1 is SGHTS, CDR2 YDEGEE. The CDR3 totals 14 residues. The CDR3, as DNA: TGTGCCAGCAGCTTACGCGGCTTGGCCGGGGAGCTGTTTTTT. Translating it yields CASSLRGLAGELFF.

The V call is TRBV3-1 (or the pseudogene TRBV3-2), the J call TRBJ2-7; 12 bases align to TRBD2. The CDR3 totals 17 residues. Unmatched junction bases numbered 10, after V lost 4 bases and J lost 3 bases. Germline CDR1 LGHDT, CDR2 YNNKEL (reference sequence). The CDR3 nucleotides read TGTGCCAGCAGCCTACTAGCGGGAGGTCTAAATTTCTACGAGCAGTACGTC. This codes for CASSLLAGGLNFYEQYV.

This chain uses TRBV12-5 with TRBJ2-1, with a possible D match to TRBD2 (5 bases). V lost 1 base to trimming and J lost 9 bases, with 13 bases between them. The CDR3 has 14 amino acids. Per the germline V gene, CDR1 is LGHNT and CDR2 is FRNRAP. CDR3 in amino acids: CASGLAAGIGEQFF. For the CDR3, the DNA is TGTGCTAGTGGTTTGGCCGCCGGGATTGGTGAGCAGTTCTTC. Together with reference TRBV12-5 and TRBJ2-1, the CDR3 gives the full variable domain: DARVTQTPRHKVTEMGQEVTMRCQPILGHNTVFWYRQTMMQGLELLAYFRNRAPLDDSGMPKDRFSAEMPDATLATLKIQPSEPRDSAVYFCASGLAAGIGEQFFGPGTRLTVL.

The chain uses TRBV7-7 and TRBJ2-5; 14 nucleotides agree with TRBD2. The CDR3 covers 15 residues. Germline V gene data show CDR1 as SSHAT and CDR2 as FNYEAQ (reference sequence). V trimming: 9 bases; J trimming: 5 bases; junction bases outside the gene matches: 8. The CDR3 here is CASGLAGGPGETQYF. CDR3 nucleotide sequence: TGTGCCAGTGGACTAGCGGGGGGACCTGGGGAGACCCAGTACTTC.

The rearrangement uses TRBV7-2 and TRBJ2-4; 13 positions match TRBD2. The J segment lost 16 bases and the V segment lost 3 bases, leaving 6 bases of the junction unmatched. CDR3 length: 13 amino acids. CDR1 and CDR2 (germline): SGHTA, FQGNSA. The DNA for the CDR3 is TGTGCCAGCAGCTTGGGGGGACTAGCGGGACGTTACTTC. Translation gives CASSLGGLAGRYF. The whole variable domain, remainder taken from reference TRBV7-2 and TRBJ2-4, is GAGVSQSPSNKVTEKGKDVELRCDPISGHTALYWYRQSLGQGLEFLIYFQGNSAPDKSGLPSDRFSAERTGGSVSTLTIQRTQQEDSAVYLCASSLGGLAGRYFGAGTRLSVL.

The chain links TRBV18 to TRBJ2-1, with a possible D match to TRBD1 (6 bases). This CDR3 contains 16 residues. V was shortened by 0 bases and J by 1 base, with 10 bases between the two germline ends. The germline V gene encodes CDR1 KGHSH and CDR2 LQKENI. The CDR3 region has the DNA TGTGCCAGCTCACCACCCGGGACACAGTCCTACAATGAGCAGTTCTTC. It is translated as CASSPPGTQSYNEQFF.

The gene calls are TRBV18 and TRBJ1-5; 7 bases map to TRBD1. This CDR3 is built from 15 residues. J was trimmed by 3 bases and V by 4 bases; bases with no gene match: 6. Germline V gene sequence: CDR1 KGHSH, CDR2 LQKENI. CDR3 protein: CASSLDRANNQPQHF. The CDR3 DNA is TGTGCCAGCTCACTTGACAGGGCTAACAATCAGCCCCAGCATTTT.

The DNA for the CDR3 is TGTGCCAGCAGCTTCTCTAGCGGGGGGGTTTACGAGCAGTACTTC. This translates into CASSFSSGGVYEQYF. The chain couples TRBV7-2 to TRBJ2-7, with TRBD2 identical over 12 bases. Trimming at V came to 3 bases and at J to 4 bases, leaving 4 bases not matched to a gene. CDR1 and CDR2 from the germline V gene are SGHTA and FQGNSA. The CDR3 covers 15 residues.

The chain has TRBV3-1 (or the pseudogene TRBV3-2) and TRBJ1-6; 8 bases agree with TRBD1. Looked up from germline, CDR1 is LGHDT and CDR2 is YNNKEL (reference sequence). Trimming at V came to 3 bases and at J to 7 bases, leaving 5 bases not matched to a gene. This CDR3 comprises 15 residues. CDR3 in DNA: TGTGCCAGCAGCCAGGGGACAGGTGGGAATTCACCCCTCCACTTT. It yields the protein CASSQGTGGNSPLHF.

This clone was recorded once. The rearrangement links TRBV19 to TRBJ2-3; D may be TRBD2 (6 bases). The germline CDR1 and CDR2 sequences are LNHDA and SQIVND (reference sequence). The CDR3 spans 18 residues. Between the trimmed V and J ends, which lost 3 bases and 2 bases, there was a span of 21 bases. In DNA form, the CDR3 reads TGTGCCAGTAGTATGACTGTTCGGGGGAAACCGAACACAGATACGCAGTATTTT. Translated: CASSMTVRGKPNTDTQYF.